This T cell receptor beta chain was captured by sequencing in a study of blood T cell repertoires in COVID-19. TCRdb's table, derived via immunoSEQ multiplex PCR, lists solely in-frame clones and lacks some. The sample holds roughly 220,000 clones, about 85% seen once. Germline V CDR1 and CDR2: SGHRS, YFSETQ. V dropped 4 bases and J dropped 4 bases, with 8 bases sitting between them. This CDR3 comprises 13 residues. The TCR was taken from a woman aged 45-59 years with COVID-19, enrolled during active disease. The V call is TRBV5-1, the J call TRBJ2-2; no clear D gene. Input material: peripheral blood. CDR3 region: CASSVRSTGELFF. The CDR3 bases are TGCGCCAGCAGCGTCCGGTCCACCGGGGAGCTGTTTTTT.